Shown below are 19 T cell receptor beta chains from a single sample sequenced in a study of T-cell reconstitution after alpha-beta-depleted transplantation in children. Using unique molecular identifiers, the investigators prepared the TCRbeta library. TCRdb fed the PCR reads into MiXCR, producing one record per CDR3 protein. Of approximately 630,000 distinct CDR3 sequences listed, approximately 14% are singletons. The specimen was PBMCs, collected before TCRalphabeta/CD19-depleted stem cell transplant. These receptors all come from a girl aged 2 to 9 with congenital amegakaryocytic thrombocytopenia, due to receive a stem cell transplant.

The rearrangement uses TRBV4-1 and TRBJ2-3; 11 nucleotides match TRBD2. The V and J ends lost 5 bases and 12 bases, in that order; junction bases with no gene match: 10. Germline values: CDR1 MGHRA, CDR2 YSYEKL. The CDR3 length is 14 residues. The CDR3 loop is CASSAPTSGEHQYF. The CDR3 nucleotides read TGCGCCAGCAGCGCACCGACTAGCGGGGAACATCAGTATTTT.

This clonotype occurred a few times. V and J are TRBV28 and TRBJ1-2, with D maybe TRBD1 (5 bases). The V gene's germline CDR1 is MDHEN and CDR2 SYDVKM. The CDR3 spans 15 residues. Trimming pared 2 bases from V and 2 bases from J, leaving 12 bases between. The CDR3 here is CASSLPGLSNYGYTF. The CDR3 DNA is TGTGCCAGCAGTTTACCGGGGCTTTCCAACTATGGCTACACCTTC.

This clonotype was seen more than once but under ten times. The CDR3 region is CASSGGEGQYF. The CDR3 DNA reads as TGTGCCAGCAGTGGGGGTGAGGGCCAGTACTTC. J is TRBJ2-7 and V is TRBV2, with a possible D match to TRBD2 (5 bases). Germline lookup yields CDR1 SNHLY and CDR2 FYNNEI. The germline V and J ends were trimmed by 4 bases and 10 bases, with 11 bases remaining between them. This CDR3 region has 11 residues.

This clonotype was seen at least ten times. The rearrangement links TRBV20-1 to TRBJ2-7; possible D gene TRBD1, 6 bases. The V end lost 2 bases, the J end lost 1 base, and 12 bases lay between the germline ends. Germline V gene data show CDR1 as DFQATT and CDR2 as SNEGSKA (reference sequence). This CDR3 contains 14 residues. CDR3 DNA: TGCAGTGCTAGACCTACCACAGGGTCCTACGAGCAGTACTTC. Residues: CSARPTTGSYEQYF.

The CDR3 bases are TGTGCCAGCAGCCAAGATGAGGGGGCCTACAATGAGCAGTTCTTC. Translated, it gives CASSQDEGAYNEQFF. V and J are TRBV3-1 and TRBJ2-1, with D possibly matching TRBD1 (6 bases). Germline V lookup: CDR1 LGHDT, CDR2 YNNKEL (reference sequence). The CDR3 has 15 residues. Between the trimmed V and J ends, which lost 0 bases and 2 bases, there was a span of 8 bases.

The V and J genes are TRBV12-3 or TRBV12-4 and TRBJ2-2; tentative D call: TRBD1 (5 bases). The CDR3 runs to 11 residues. Deletions cut 8 bases from V and 6 bases from J, with 7 bases between. This chain's CDR3 is CASGHPGELFF. The CDR3, as DNA: TGTGCCAGCGGACATCCCGGGGAGCTGTTTTTT.

The gene calls are TRBV27 and TRBJ2-7; 11 positions match TRBD2. The CDR3 totals 15 residues. Germline lookup yields CDR1 MNHEY and CDR2 SMNVEV (reference sequence). V was pared by 4 bases and J by 2 bases, with 4 bases of the junction left unmatched. The CDR3 region is CASSSKLAGAYEQYF. DNA for the CDR3: TGTGCCAGCAGTTCCAAACTAGCGGGAGCCTACGAGCAGTACTTC.

The sample holds many counts of this clonotype. J is TRBJ2-7 and V is TRBV7-8, with D unresolved. V shed 1 base and J shed 3 bases, with 10 bases lying between them. Looked up from germline, CDR1 is SGHVS and CDR2 is FQNEAQ. The CDR3 covers 14 residues. The CDR3 here is CASSLVFGNYEQYF. The CDR3 region has the DNA TGTGCCAGCAGCTTAGTCTTCGGCAACTACGAGCAGTACTTC.

The gene calls are TRBV5-1 and TRBJ1-5; 7 bases agree with TRBD1. Germline values: CDR1 SGHRS, CDR2 YFSETQ. The CDR3 has 15 amino acids. V shed 1 base, J shed 4 bases, and the junction held 5 bases outside the gene matches. The CDR3 here is CASSLLPGGNQPQHF. The CDR3 DNA is TGCGCCAGCAGCTTGCTTCCAGGGGGGAATCAGCCCCAGCATTTT.

This clonotype has only a few counts. This chain connects TRBV29-1 to TRBJ1-2; D is perhaps TRBD1 (5 bases). Trimming stripped 2 bases from V and 5 bases from J, with 12 bases between. CDR1 and CDR2 from the germline V gene are SQVTM and ANQGSEA. This CDR3 comprises 13 residues. In DNA form, the CDR3 reads TGCAGCGTTGAACGGAGGGGCGCTTATGGCTACACCTTC. Its translation is CSVERRGAYGYTF.

This chain joins TRBV12-3 or TRBV12-4 and TRBJ2-3; 7 nucleotides line up with TRBD1. CDR3 length equals 14 residues. V was pared by 6 bases and J by 6 bases, with 9 bases of the junction left unmatched. In DNA form, the CDR3 reads TGTGCCAGCAGAGAGGGGGCCCCGACGGATACGCAGTATTTT. Its translation: CASREGAPTDTQYF.

This clonotype has only a few counts. J is TRBJ2-7 and V is TRBV20-1; a possible D gene is TRBD2 (6 bases). CDR3 length: 12 amino acids. CDR1 and CDR2 (germline): DFQATT, SNEGSKA (reference sequence). CDR3 in amino acids: CRRDCVPYEQYF. The CDR3 DNA reads TGCAGACGGGACTGCGTCCCCTACGAGCAGTACTTC.

This clonotype occurred many times. The J gene is TRBJ2-7, the V gene TRBV28, with no clear D. The germline V and J ends were trimmed by 1 base and 0 bases, with 7 bases remaining between them. The CDR3 length is 14 residues. From germline, CDR1 is MDHEN and CDR2 SYDVKM. In DNA, the CDR3 is TGTGCCAGCAGTTTATACCCCGACTCCTACGAGCAGTACTTC. Protein sequence: CASSLYPDSYEQYF.

This clonotype was recorded at least ten times. The CDR3 DNA sequence: TGCGCCAGCAGCATGACAGGGGAGAACACTGAAGCTTTCTTT. It yields the protein CASSMTGENTEAFF. This chain connects TRBV5-1 to TRBJ1-1; 8 bases match TRBD1. This CDR3 spans 14 amino acids. Germline CDR1 SGHRS, CDR2 YFSETQ. Trimming cost V 4 bases and J 1 base; bases outside gene matches: 3.

In its sample, this clonotype was seen many times. The V and J genes are TRBV20-1 and TRBJ2-7; tentatively, D is TRBD1 (5 bases). Trimming cost V 3 bases and J 0 bases, with 15 bases left between them. The CDR3 has 15 amino acids. CDR1 is DFQATT, CDR2 SNEGSKA, per germline (reference sequence). CDR3 bases: TGCAGTGCTAGCGTCTGGGGCGAGAGCTCCTACGAGCAGTACTTC. The encoded protein is CSASVWGESSYEQYF.

This clonotype has ten or more counts. This CDR3 is CAIRRSGNDIQYF. DNA of the CDR3: TGTGCCATCAGGAGGAGCGGTAACGACATTCAGTACTTC. The chain employs TRBV10-3 and TRBJ2-4; D possibly corresponds to TRBD2 (5 bases). Germline CDR1 reads ENHRY; CDR2 reads SYGVKD. The CDR3 has 13 residues. Trimming pared 6 bases from V and 8 bases from J, leaving 14 bases between.

This chain joins TRBV10-3 and TRBJ2-1; D gene ambiguous. Germline-derived CDR1 and CDR2 are ENHRY and SYGVKD. The V end was cut by 0 bases, the J end by 8 bases, with 5 bases between. The CDR3 has 12 residues. CDR3 bases: TGTGCCATCAGTGAGTCCTTGGATGAGCAGTTCTTC. It is translated as CAISESLDEQFF.

This clonotype was counted only a few times. The chain links TRBV5-1 to TRBJ2-5, with 8 bases that match TRBD1. The CDR3 extends over 13 amino acids. V was pared by 6 bases and J by 7 bases, with 8 bases of the junction left unmatched. Germline V gene data show CDR1 as SGHRS and CDR2 as YFSETQ. The CDR3 region is CASNPGQGPTQYF. In nucleotides, the CDR3 is TGCGCCAGCAATCCAGGACAGGGTCCGACCCAGTACTTC. The whole variable domain, filled in from reference TRBV5-1 and TRBJ2-5, reads KAGVTQTPRYLIKTRGQQVTLSCSPISGHRSVSWYQQTPGQGLQFLFEYFSETQRNKGNFPGRFSGRQFSNSRSEMNVSTLELGDSALYLCASNPGQGPTQYFGPGTRLLVL.

The V gene is TRBV6-1, the J gene TRBJ2-4, with 7 bases lining up with TRBD2. Trimming cost V 7 bases and J 0 bases; bases outside gene matches: 6. Germline V CDR1 and CDR2: MNHNS, SASEGT. The CDR3 is 15 residues long. The CDR3 region has the DNA TGTGCCAGCACCCCGGGACTAACAGCCAAAAACATTCAGTACTTC. Protein: CASTPGLTAKNIQYF.